The 20 T cell receptor beta chains listed next were all sequenced from one sample in a study of cytomegalovirus exposure and HLA in healthy donors. The primer mix had 60 Vbeta and 13 Jbeta primers. TCRdb's copy holds only in-frame clones and misses some; the assay was immunoSEQ multiplex PCR. The repertoire has around 100,000 clones, about four fifths of them found once; the top ten carry 5.5% to 8%. What was sequenced was PBMCs. The receptors shown here come from a man younger than 40 in good health and CMV-seronegative.

V usage is TRBV10-2 and J usage is TRBJ1-5; possible D gene TRBD1, 6 bases. Between the trimmed V and J ends, which lost 4 bases and 4 bases, there was a span of 17 bases. The germline gives CDR1 WSHSY, CDR2 SAAADI. This CDR3 comprises 16 residues. CDR3 DNA sequence: TGCGCCAGCAGTGGCCCCCAGGGGTACCCGAATCAGCCCCAGCATTTT. The encoded protein is CASSGPQGYPNQPQHF.

The rearrangement links TRBV5-4 to TRBJ1-3; 9 nucleotides agree with TRBD1. CDR3 length: 14 amino acids. Germline CDR1 SGHNT, CDR2 YYREEE (reference sequence). Trimming cost V 5 bases and J 2 bases; bases outside gene matches: 2. As DNA, the CDR3 is TGTGCCAGCAGTCGGGACAGGGCTGGAAACACCATATATTTT. This sequence encodes CASSRDRAGNTIYF. Using reference TRBV5-4 and TRBJ1-3 for the parts outside the CDR3, the full variable domain is ETGVTQSPTHLIKTRGQQVTLRCSSQSGHNTVSWYQQALGQGPQFIFQYYREEENGRGNFPPRFSGLQFPNYSSELNVNALELDDSALYLCASSRDRAGNTIYFGEGSWLTVV.

The genes are TRBV2 and TRBJ2-7; TRBD1 matches at 11 bases. The CDR3 consists of 13 residues. Losses at the gene ends were 10 bases for V and 5 bases for J; bases not matched to a gene: 7. Per germline, CDR1 SNHLY and CDR2 FYNNEI. CDR3 protein: CATFRDRGDEQYF. Written as DNA, the CDR3 is TGTGCCACTTTCCGGGACAGGGGGGACGAGCAGTACTTC.

This clone was detected only a few times. The chain recombines TRBV7-9 with TRBJ2-4, with D possibly matching TRBD2 (6 bases). The CDR3 has 19 amino acids. CDR1 SEHNR and CDR2 FQNEAQ come from the germline V gene (reference sequence). V was clipped by 4 bases and J by 0 bases, with 22 bases between them. The CDR3 nucleotides are TGTGCCAGCAGCTACGTCCTAGGGACGGGGAGGCTAGCCAAAAACATTCAGTACTTC. This translates into CASSYVLGTGRLAKNIQYF.

The rearrangement joins TRBV5-6 to TRBJ2-5, with D unresolved. This CDR3 comprises 13 residues. In germline, CDR1 is SGHDT, CDR2 YYEEEE. Trimming took off 1 base at V and 5 bases at J, with 9 bases between the two ends. CDR3 in DNA: TGTGCCAGCAGCTTGAGGCCCAGGGAGACCCAGTACTTC. Protein product: CASSLRPRETQYF.

This sequence joins TRBV11-2 and TRBJ2-2, with TRBD2 matching over 10 bases. The J segment lost 6 bases and the V segment lost 4 bases, leaving 8 bases of the junction unmatched. The CDR3 is 16 residues long. Germline CDR1 reads SGHAT; CDR2 reads FQNNGV. This CDR3 is CASSSTQRGGPGELFF. CDR3 nucleotides: TGTGCCAGCAGCTCCACCCAGCGGGGGGGCCCCGGGGAGCTGTTTTTT. Full variable domain (rest looked up from reference TRBV11-2 and TRBJ2-2): EAGVAQSPRYKIIEKRQSVAFWCNPISGHATLYWYQQILGQGPKLLIQFQNNGVVDDSQLPKDRFSAERLKGVDSTLKIQPAKLEDSAVYLCASSSTQRGGPGELFFGEGSRLTVL.

The count of this clone is one. The rearrangement joins TRBV4-2 to TRBJ2-5; TRBD2 matches at 9 bases. CDR3 length: 15 residues. Germline CDR1 and CDR2: LGHNA and YNFKEQ. Unmatched junction bases numbered 5, after V lost 1 base and J lost 5 bases. The CDR3 region is CASSQAAGGEETQYF. CDR3 in DNA: TGTGCCAGCAGCCAAGCGGCGGGAGGGGAGGAGACCCAGTACTTC.

CDR3 sequence reads: CASKLGTGSLDTIYF. As DNA, the CDR3 is TGTGCCAGCAAACTCGGGACAGGGTCTTTGGACACCATATATTTT. V is TRBV2 and J is TRBJ1-3; TRBD1 aligns across 9 bases. The ends lost 7 bases at V and 8 bases at J; junction bases unmatched: 12. Germline V gene data show CDR1 as SNHLY and CDR2 as FYNNEI. The CDR3 length is 15 residues.

The V call is TRBV4-2, the J call TRBJ1-1; 7 bases align to TRBD1. Germline assignment: CDR1 LGHNA and CDR2 YNFKEQ. Trimming removed 0 bases from V and 5 bases from J; junction bases left unmatched: 9. This CDR3 has 16 amino acids. The CDR3 spells CASSQEDREVDTEAFF. DNA of the CDR3: TGTGCCAGCAGCCAAGAAGACAGGGAAGTGGATACTGAAGCTTTCTTT.

The chain links TRBV6-6 to TRBJ2-3, with unresolved D. CDR1 is MNHNY and CDR2 is SVGAGI in the germline V gene (reference sequence). There are 14 residues in the CDR3. The V end was cut by 1 base, the J end by 0 bases, with 5 bases between. CDR3 amino acids: CASSYYGSTDTQYF. CDR3 coding DNA: TGTGCCAGCAGTTACTACGGGAGCACAGATACGCAGTATTTT.

The rearrangement uses TRBV7-2 and TRBJ2-7; TRBD1 matches 9 bases. Germline V CDR1 and CDR2: SGHTA, FQGNSA. The CDR3 has 15 residues. J was trimmed by 2 bases and V by 2 bases; bases with no gene match: 4. CDR3 nucleotides: TGTGCCAGCAGCTTAAAGTGGACAGGGGCCTACGAGCAGTACTTC. Amino acids: CASSLKWTGAYEQYF.

The chain has TRBV11-3 and TRBJ2-1; D might be TRBD1 (5 bases). Between the trimmed V and J ends, which lost 0 bases and 13 bases, there was a span of 13 bases. The CDR3 extends over 13 amino acids. Germline V gene lookup returns CDR1 SGHNT and CDR2 YENEEA. The CDR3 DNA is TGTGCCAGCAGCTTAGATCCCCAGGGCAATCAGTTCTTC. Its translation is CASSLDPQGNQFF.

The V gene is TRBV4-1, the J gene TRBJ2-7, with D perhaps TRBD2 (6 bases). Looked up from germline, CDR1 is MGHRA and CDR2 is YSYEKL. The ends were cut back, 4 bases at V and 3 bases at J, with 13 bases in the middle. The CDR3 has 14 amino acids. Here the CDR3 DNA reads TGCGCCAGCAGCCCTCTAGCGTCGGTCTACGAGCAGTACTTC. Translation gives CASSPLASVYEQYF.

The chain links TRBV6-5 to TRBJ1-2, with 8 bases lining up with TRBD1. The CDR3 spans 15 residues. CDR1 and CDR2 from the germline V gene are MNHEY and SVGAGI. V shed 2 bases and J 8 bases; nucleotides not matched to a gene: 10. As DNA, the CDR3 is TGTGCCAGCAGTTACAGTGTCCAGGGGGCTAGCGGCTACACCTTC. Its protein is CASSYSVQGASGYTF.

V and J are TRBV29-1 and TRBJ2-6; D may be TRBD2 (7 bases). V dropped 5 bases and J dropped 2 bases, with 10 bases sitting between them. The CDR3 sequence is 14 residues long. The germline V gene encodes CDR1 SQVTM and CDR2 ANQGSEA. The CDR3 spells CSVRGGPGANVLTF. The CDR3 DNA is TGCAGCGTTAGGGGGGGCCCTGGGGCCAACGTCCTGACTTTC. Full variable domain (remainder filled in from reference TRBV29-1 and TRBJ2-6): SAVISQKPSRDICQRGTSLTIQCQVDSQVTMMFWYRQQPGQSLTLIATANQGSEATYESGFVIDKFPISRPNLTFSTLTVSNMSPEDSSIYLCSVRGGPGANVLTFGAGSRLTVL.

This chain links TRBV11-2 with TRBJ2-3; TRBD2 agrees at 7 bases. V was pared by 6 bases and J by 3 bases, with 9 bases of the junction left unmatched. CDR1 is SGHAT, CDR2 FQNNGV, per germline. CDR3 length: 15 residues. CDR3 residues: CASRASGGGTDTQYF. CDR3 in DNA: TGTGCCAGCAGAGCTTCTGGGGGGGGGACAGATACGCAGTATTTT.

V usage is TRBV11-2 and J usage is TRBJ2-5; D remains ambiguous. The end of the DNA fits TRBJ2-7 better, so the J call may be wrong. CDR1 and CDR2 from the germline V gene are SGHAT and FQNNGV. The CDR3 is 15 amino acids. The CDR3 DNA is TGTGCCAGCAGCTTAGGGGCAGGCATCTCCTACGAGCAGTACTTC. The encoded protein is CASSLGAGISYEQYF.

The sample holds a few counts of this clone. This chain uses TRBV7-8 with TRBJ2-1; TRBD1 matches at 7 bases. With 6 bases clipped from V and 6 bases from J, the junction kept 11 bases outside the gene matches. Germline V gives CDR1 SGHVS, CDR2 FQNEAQ. The CDR3 loop spans 15 amino acids. This CDR3 is CASSPYRGGGNEQFF. As DNA, the CDR3 is TGTGCCAGCAGTCCGTACAGGGGTGGGGGCAATGAGCAGTTCTTC.

The count of this clone is one. V is TRBV9 and J is TRBJ1-3; TRBD1 aligns across 7 bases. This CDR3 contains 22 residues. The V gene's germline CDR1 is SGDLS and CDR2 YYNGEE. The V and J ends lost 4 bases and 1 base, in that order; junction bases with no gene match: 26. CDR3: CASSPTRGDSRQNRLSGNTIYF. CDR3 nucleotides: TGTGCCAGCAGCCCAACCCGAGGGGACAGTCGACAAAACCGGCTATCTGGAAACACCATATATTTT.

This clone was seen a single time. The chain couples TRBV2 to TRBJ1-2, with D perhaps TRBD1 (5 bases). The CDR3 has 14 residues. Germline CDR1 is SNHLY and CDR2 is FYNNEI. The ends were cut back, 4 bases at V and 5 bases at J, with 14 bases in the middle. The CDR3 DNA reads as TGTGCCAGCAGTGGGACAATAGCTGGATATGGCTACACCTTC. Translated: CASSGTIAGYGYTF.